Given below is one T cell receptor (beta chain) in context. Time point described: pretreatment peripheral blood. These data are taken from a study of PD-L1 blockade in urothelial cancer. Study background: A median of approximately 150,000 T cells was found in the blood samples.

Libraries were prepared by immunoSEQ multiplex PCR; TCRdb keeps only in-frame clonotypes and omits some of them. The profile covers about 74,000 clones, with 85% to 90% appearing a single time and approximately 5% taken by the ten largest. Germline CDR1 is MNHEY and CDR2 is SMNVEV (reference sequence). The CDR3 has 12 amino acids. The trim removed 8 bases at V and 7 bases at J, leaving 7 bases unmatched. Sample: PBMCs, taken around atezolizumab (anti-PD-L1) treatment. The sequence derives from a man between 65 and 85 years old with urothelial cancer. The rearrangement uses TRBV27 and TRBJ2-7; 8 positions match TRBD1. CDR3 sequence reads: CASRTGLGEQYF. The CDR3 region has the DNA TGTGCCAGCCGGACAGGGCTCGGGGAGCAGTACTTC.